This TCR beta chain was obtained from a study of blood T cells in healthy people across ages. Study background: Template switching recovered approximately one barcoded beta molecule for every two T cells. Points from the study as a whole: Whereas aged donors had fewer naive CD4+ cells, long-lived donors had more of them and higher diversity. TCR beta diversity, measured per million T cells, fell in a roughly linear way with age.

The V end lost 4 bases, the J end lost 0 bases, and 13 bases lay between the germline ends. Germline assignment: CDR1 SQVTM and CDR2 ANQGSEA. This CDR3 has 15 amino acids. Details on this clonotype: Its antigen is not identified.

Sample-barcoded 5' priming and a J-beta primer mix drove a second PCR of roughly 7 to 11 cycles. Each CDR3 protein gets one entry after TCRdb re-called the 5' RACE reads with MiXCR. The sample shows 850,000 to 950,000 distinct CDR3 sequences, roughly 26% of them seen only once. The chain employs TRBV29-1 and TRBJ2-4; D possibly corresponds to TRBD1 (5 bases). Sequencing was performed on blood. This TCR came from a woman of 80 years or more in good health. CDR3 coding DNA: TGCAGCGTTGGCCAGGGATTCCTAGCCAAAAACATTCAGTACTTC. Translating it yields CSVGQGFLAKNIQYF.